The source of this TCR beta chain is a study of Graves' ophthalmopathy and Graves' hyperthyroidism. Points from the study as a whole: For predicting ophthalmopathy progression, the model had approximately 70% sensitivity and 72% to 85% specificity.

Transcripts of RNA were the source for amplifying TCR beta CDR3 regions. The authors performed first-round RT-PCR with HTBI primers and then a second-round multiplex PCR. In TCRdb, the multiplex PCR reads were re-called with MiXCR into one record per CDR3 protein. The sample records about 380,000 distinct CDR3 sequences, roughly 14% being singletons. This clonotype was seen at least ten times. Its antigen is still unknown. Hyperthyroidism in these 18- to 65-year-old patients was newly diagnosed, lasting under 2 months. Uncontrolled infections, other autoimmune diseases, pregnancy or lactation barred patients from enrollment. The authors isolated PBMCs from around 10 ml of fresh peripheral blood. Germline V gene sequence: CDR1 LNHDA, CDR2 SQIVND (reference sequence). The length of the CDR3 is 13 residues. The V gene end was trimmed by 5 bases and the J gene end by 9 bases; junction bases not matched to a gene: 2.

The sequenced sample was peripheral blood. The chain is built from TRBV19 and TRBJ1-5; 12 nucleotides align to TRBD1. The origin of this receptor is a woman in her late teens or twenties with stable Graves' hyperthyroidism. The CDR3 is CASSGTGGSPQHF. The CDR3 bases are TGTGCCAGTAGTGGGACAGGGGGCTCGCCCCAGCATTTT.